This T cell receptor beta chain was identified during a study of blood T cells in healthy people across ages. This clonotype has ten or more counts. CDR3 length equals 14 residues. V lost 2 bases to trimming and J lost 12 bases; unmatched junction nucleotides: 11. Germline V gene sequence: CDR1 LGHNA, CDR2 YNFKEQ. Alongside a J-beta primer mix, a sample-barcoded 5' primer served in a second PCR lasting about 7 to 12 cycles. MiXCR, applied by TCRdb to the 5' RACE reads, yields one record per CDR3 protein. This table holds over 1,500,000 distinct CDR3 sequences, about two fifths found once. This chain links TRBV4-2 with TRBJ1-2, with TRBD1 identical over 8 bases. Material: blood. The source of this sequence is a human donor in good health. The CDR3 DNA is TGTGCCAGCAGCCAACTTAAAGGACAGGGCATGCACACCTTC. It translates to CASSQLKGQGMHTF.